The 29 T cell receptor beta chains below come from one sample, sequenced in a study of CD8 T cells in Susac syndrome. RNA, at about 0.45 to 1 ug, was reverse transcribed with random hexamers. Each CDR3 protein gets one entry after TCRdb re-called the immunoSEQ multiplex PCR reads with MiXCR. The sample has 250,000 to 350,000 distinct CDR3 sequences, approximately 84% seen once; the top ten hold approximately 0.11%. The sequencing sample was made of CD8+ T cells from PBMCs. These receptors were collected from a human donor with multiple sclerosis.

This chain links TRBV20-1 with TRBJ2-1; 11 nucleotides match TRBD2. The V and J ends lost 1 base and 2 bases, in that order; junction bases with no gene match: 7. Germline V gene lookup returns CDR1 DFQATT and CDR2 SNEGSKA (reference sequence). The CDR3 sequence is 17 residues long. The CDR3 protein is CSARGFSTSGTYNEQFF. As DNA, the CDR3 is TGCAGTGCTAGAGGATTTTCGACTAGCGGGACCTACAATGAGCAGTTCTTC.

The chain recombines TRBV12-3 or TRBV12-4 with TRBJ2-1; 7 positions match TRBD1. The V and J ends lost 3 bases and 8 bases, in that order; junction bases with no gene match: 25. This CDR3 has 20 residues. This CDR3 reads CASSFSVGQHPTGDADEQFF. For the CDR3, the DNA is TGTGCCAGCAGTTTCTCTGTTGGTCAACACCCAACAGGGGATGCGGATGAGCAGTTCTTC.

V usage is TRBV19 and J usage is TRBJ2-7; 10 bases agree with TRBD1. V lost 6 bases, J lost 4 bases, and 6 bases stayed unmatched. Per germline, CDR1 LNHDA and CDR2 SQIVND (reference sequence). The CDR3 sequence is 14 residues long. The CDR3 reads CASSAGQGPYEQYF. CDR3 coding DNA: TGTGCCAGTAGCGCGGGACAGGGGCCTTACGAGCAGTACTTC.

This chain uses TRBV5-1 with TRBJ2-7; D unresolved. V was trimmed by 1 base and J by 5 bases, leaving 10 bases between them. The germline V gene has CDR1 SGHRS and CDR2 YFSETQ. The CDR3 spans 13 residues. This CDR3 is CASSLYSIHEQYF. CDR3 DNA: TGCGCCAGCAGCTTGTACAGTATCCACGAGCAGTACTTC. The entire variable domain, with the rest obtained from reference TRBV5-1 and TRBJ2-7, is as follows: KAGVTQTPRYLIKTRGQQVTLSCSPISGHRSVSWYQQTPGQGLQFLFEYFSETQRNKGNFPGRFSGRQFSNSRSEMNVSTLELGDSALYLCASSLYSIHEQYFGPGTRLTVT.

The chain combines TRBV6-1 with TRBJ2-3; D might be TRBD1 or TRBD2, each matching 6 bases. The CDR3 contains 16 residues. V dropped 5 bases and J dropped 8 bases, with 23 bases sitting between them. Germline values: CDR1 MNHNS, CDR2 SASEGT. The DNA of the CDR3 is TGTGCCAGCAGTCCATCCGACTTAGGGGGGTCAGGTACGCAGTATTTT. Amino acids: CASSPSDLGGSGTQYF.

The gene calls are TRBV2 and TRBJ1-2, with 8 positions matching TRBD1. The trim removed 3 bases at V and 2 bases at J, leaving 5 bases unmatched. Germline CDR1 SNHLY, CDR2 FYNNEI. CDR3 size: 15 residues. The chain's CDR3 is CASSDRGLVNYGYTF. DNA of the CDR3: TGTGCCAGCAGTGACAGGGGGCTTGTAAACTATGGCTACACCTTC. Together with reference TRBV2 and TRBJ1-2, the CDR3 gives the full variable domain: EPEVTQTPSHQVTQMGQEVILRCVPISNHLYFYWYRQILGQKVEFLVSFYNNEISEKSEIFDDQFSVERPDGSNFTLKIRSTKLEDSAMYFCASSDRGLVNYGYTFGSGTRLTVV.

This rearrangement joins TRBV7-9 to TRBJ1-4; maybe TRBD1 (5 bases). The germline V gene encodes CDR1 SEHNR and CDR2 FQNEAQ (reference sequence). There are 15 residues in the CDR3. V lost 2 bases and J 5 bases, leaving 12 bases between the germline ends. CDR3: CASSLYQGPNEKLFF. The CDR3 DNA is TGTGCCAGCAGCTTATACCAGGGACCCAATGAAAAACTGTTTTTT.

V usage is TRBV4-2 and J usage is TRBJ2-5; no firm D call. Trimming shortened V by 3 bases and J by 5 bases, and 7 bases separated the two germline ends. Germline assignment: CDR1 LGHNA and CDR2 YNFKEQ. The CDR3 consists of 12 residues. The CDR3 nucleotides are TGTGCCAGCAGCCATTTGTGGGAGACCCAGTACTTC. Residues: CASSHLWETQYF.

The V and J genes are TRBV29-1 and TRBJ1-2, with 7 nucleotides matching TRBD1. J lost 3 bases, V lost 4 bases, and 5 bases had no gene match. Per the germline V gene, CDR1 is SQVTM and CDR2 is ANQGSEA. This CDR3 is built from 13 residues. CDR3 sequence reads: CSVGQGEDYGYTF. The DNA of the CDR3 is TGCAGCGTTGGACAGGGAGAGGACTATGGCTACACCTTC.

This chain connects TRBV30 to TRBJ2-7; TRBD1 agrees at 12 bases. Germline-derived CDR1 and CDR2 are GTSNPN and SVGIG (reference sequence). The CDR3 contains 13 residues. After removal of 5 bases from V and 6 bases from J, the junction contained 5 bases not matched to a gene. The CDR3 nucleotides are TGTGCCTGGGACCGGGACAGGGGGCCCGAGCAGTACTTC. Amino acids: CAWDRDRGPEQYF.

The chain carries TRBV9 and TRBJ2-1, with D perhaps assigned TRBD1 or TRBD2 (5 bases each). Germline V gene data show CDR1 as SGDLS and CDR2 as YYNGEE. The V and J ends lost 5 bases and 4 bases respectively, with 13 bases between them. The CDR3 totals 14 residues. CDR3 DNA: TGTGCCAGCAGTATAAACGGGGCATACAATGAGCAGTTCTTC. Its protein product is CASSINGAYNEQFF.

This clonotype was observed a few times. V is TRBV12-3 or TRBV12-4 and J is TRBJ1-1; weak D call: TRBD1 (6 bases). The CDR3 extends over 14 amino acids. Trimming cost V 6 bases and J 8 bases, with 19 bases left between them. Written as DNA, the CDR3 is TGTGCCAGCAGCCTAGGGGGAGCAGGGAGCGAAGCTTTCTTT. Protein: CASSLGGAGSEAFF.

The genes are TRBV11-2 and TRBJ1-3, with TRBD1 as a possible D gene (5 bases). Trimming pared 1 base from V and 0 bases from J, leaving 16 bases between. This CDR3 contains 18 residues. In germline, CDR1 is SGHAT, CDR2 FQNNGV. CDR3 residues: CASSLVRLQATSGNTIYF. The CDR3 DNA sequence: TGTGCCAGCAGCTTAGTCAGGTTACAGGCGACCTCTGGAAACACCATATATTTT.

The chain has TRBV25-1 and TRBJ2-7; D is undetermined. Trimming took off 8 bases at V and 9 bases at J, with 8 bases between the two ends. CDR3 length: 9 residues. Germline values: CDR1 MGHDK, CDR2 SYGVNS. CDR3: CASGDGQYF. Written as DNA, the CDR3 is TGTGCCAGCGGAGACGGGCAGTACTTC.

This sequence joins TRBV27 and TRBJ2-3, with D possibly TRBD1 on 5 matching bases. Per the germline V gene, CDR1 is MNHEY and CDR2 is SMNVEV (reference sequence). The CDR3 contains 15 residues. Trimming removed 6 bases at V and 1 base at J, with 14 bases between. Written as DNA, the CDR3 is TGTGCCAGCAGCATCGGAACAGGAGGCACAGATACGCAGTATTTT. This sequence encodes CASSIGTGGTDTQYF.

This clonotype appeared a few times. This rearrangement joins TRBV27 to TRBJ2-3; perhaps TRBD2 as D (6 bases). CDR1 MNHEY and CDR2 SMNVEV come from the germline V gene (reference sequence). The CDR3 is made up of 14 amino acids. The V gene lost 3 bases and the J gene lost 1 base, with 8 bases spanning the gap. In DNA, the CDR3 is TGTGCCAGCAGTTTCGGAGGGGGCACAGATACGCAGTATTTT. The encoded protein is CASSFGGGTDTQYF.

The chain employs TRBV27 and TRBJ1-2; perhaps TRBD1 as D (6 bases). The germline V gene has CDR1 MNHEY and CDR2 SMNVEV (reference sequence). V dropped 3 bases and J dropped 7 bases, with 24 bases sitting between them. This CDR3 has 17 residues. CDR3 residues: CASSFPGWIGGESGYTF. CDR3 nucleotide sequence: TGTGCCAGCAGTTTCCCTGGGTGGATAGGGGGAGAAAGTGGCTACACCTTC.

Written as DNA, the CDR3 is TGTGCCAGCAGTGATAGGGAAGGGCAGTACTTC. Its translation: CASSDREGQYF. The chain uses TRBV2 and TRBJ2-7, with unresolved D. The CDR3 runs to 11 residues. Trimming took off 3 bases at V and 9 bases at J, with 9 bases between the two ends. Germline-derived CDR1 and CDR2 are SNHLY and FYNNEI.

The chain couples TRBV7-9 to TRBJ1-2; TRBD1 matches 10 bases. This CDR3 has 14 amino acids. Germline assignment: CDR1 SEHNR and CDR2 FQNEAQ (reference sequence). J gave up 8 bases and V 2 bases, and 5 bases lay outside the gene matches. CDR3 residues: CASSLRDRGDGYTF. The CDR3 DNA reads TGTGCCAGCAGCTTAAGGGACAGGGGAGACGGCTACACCTTC.

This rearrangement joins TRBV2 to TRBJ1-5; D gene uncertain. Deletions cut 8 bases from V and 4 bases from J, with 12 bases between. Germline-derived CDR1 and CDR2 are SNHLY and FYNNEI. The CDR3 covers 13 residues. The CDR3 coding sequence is TGTGCCAGCTGGGGTAGGCGGAATCAGCCCCAGCATTTT. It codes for CASWGRRNQPQHF.

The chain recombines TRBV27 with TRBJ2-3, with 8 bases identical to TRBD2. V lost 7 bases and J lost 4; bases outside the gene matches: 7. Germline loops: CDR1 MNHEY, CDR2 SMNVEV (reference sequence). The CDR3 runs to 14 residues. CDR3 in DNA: TGTGCCAGCACCCCTATCGGGGGGGCAGATACGCAGTATTTT. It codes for CASTPIGGADTQYF.

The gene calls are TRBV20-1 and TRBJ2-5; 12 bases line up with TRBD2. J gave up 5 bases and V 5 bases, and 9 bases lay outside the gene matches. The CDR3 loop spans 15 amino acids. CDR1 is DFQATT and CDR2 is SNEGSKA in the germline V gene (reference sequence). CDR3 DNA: TGCAGTGCTCACAGACTAGCGGGAGAAGGGGAGACCCAGTACTTC. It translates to CSAHRLAGEGETQYF.

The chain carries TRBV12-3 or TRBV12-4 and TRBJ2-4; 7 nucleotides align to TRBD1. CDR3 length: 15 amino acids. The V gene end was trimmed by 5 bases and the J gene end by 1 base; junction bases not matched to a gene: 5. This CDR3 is CASSPPGGAKNIQYF. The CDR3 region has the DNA TGTGCCAGCAGTCCACCAGGGGGTGCCAAAAACATTCAGTACTTC.

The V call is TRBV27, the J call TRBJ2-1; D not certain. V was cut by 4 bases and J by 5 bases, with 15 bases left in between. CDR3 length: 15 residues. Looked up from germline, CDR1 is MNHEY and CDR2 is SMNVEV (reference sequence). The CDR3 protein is CASSSGRVPHNEQFF. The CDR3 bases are TGTGCCAGCAGTTCCGGTCGGGTCCCCCACAATGAGCAGTTCTTC.

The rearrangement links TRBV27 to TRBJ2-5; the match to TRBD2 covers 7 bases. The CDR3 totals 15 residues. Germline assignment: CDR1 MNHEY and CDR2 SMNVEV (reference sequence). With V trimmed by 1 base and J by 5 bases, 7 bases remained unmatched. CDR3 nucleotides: TGTGCCAGCAGTTTATTGGCCACCGGGAGGGAGACCCAGTACTTC. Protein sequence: CASSLLATGRETQYF.

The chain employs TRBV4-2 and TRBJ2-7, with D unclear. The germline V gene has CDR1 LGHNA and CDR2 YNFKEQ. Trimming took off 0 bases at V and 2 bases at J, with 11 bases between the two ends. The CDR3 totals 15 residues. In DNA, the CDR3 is TGTGCCAGCAGCCAAGAAAGTGGACCAGCCTACGAGCAGTACTTC. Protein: CASSQESGPAYEQYF.

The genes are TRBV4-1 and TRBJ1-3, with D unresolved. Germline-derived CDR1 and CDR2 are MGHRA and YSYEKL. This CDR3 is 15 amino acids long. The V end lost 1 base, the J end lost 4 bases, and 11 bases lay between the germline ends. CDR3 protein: CASSQANQRGNTIYF. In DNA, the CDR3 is TGCGCCAGCAGCCAAGCCAACCAGAGGGGAAACACCATATATTTT.

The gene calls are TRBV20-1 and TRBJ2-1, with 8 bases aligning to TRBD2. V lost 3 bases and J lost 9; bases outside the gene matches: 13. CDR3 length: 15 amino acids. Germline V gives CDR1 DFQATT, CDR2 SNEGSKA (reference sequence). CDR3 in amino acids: CSASDSELAVPEQFF. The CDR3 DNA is TGCAGTGCTAGTGACTCGGAACTAGCGGTCCCTGAGCAGTTCTTC.

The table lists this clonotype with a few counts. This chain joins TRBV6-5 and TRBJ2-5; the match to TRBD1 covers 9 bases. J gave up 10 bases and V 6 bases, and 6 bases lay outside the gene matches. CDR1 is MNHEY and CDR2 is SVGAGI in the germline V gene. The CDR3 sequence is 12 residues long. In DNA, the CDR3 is TGTGCCAGCAGCCTGGACAGGGGAGACCAGTACTTC. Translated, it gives CASSLDRGDQYF.